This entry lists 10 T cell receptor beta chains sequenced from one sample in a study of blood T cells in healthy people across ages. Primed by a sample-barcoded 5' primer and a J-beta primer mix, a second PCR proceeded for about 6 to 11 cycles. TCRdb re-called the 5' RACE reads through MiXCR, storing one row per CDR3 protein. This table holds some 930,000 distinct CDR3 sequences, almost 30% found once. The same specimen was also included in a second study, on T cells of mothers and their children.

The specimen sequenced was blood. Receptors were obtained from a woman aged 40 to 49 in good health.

The CDR3 DNA sequence: TGTGCCAGCAGCTTATTCACGGGAACCGGGGAGCTGTTTTTT. Its translation: CASSLFTGTGELFF. The chain carries TRBV7-6 and TRBJ2-2, with D possibly TRBD2 on 5 matching bases. CDR3 length: 14 residues. CDR1 SGHVS and CDR2 FNYEAQ come from the germline V gene. The germline V and J ends were trimmed by 2 bases and 5 bases, with 9 bases remaining between them.

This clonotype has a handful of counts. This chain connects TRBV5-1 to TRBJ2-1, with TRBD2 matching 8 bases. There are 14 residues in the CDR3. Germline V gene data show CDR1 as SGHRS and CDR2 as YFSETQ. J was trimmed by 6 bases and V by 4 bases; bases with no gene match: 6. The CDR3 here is CASSVGTSTNEQFF. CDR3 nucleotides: TGCGCCAGCAGCGTCGGGACTAGTACCAATGAGCAGTTCTTC.

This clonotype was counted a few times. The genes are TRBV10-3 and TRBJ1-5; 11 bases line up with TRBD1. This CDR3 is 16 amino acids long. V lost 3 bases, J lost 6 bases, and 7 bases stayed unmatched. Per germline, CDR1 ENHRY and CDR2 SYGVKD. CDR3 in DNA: TGTGCCATCAGTGATTGGGGGACAGGGGGTACTCAGCCCCAGCATTTT. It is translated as CAISDWGTGGTQPQHF.

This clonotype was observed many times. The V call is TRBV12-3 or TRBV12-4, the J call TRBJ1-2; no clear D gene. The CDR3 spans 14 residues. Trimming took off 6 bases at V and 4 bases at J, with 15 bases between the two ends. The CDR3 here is CASSPDSGVYGYTF. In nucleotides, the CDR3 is TGTGCCAGCAGCCCCGACTCCGGGGTCTATGGCTACACCTTC.

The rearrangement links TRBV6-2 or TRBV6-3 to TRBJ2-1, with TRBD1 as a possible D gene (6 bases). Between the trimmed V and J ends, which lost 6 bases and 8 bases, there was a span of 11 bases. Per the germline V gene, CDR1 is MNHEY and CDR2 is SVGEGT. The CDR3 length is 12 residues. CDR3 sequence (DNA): TGTGCCAGCAGAACAGGGAAAGATGAGCAGTTCTTC. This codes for CASRTGKDEQFF.

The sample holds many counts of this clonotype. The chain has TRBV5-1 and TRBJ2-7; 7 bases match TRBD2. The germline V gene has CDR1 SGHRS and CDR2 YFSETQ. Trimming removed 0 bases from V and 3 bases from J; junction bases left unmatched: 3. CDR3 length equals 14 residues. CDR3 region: CASSLAGDYYEQYF. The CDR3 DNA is TGCGCCAGCAGCTTGGCCGGGGACTACTACGAGCAGTACTTC.

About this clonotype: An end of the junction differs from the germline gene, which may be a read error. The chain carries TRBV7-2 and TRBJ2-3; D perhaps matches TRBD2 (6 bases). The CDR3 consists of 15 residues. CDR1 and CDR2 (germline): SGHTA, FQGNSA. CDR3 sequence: CASSPRPGRGDAQYF. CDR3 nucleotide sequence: TGTGCCAGCAGCCCGAGACCGGGGCGGGGAGATGCGCAGTATTTT. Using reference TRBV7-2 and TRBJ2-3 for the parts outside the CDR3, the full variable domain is GAGVSQSPSNKVTEKGKDVELRCDPISGHTALYWYRQSLGQGLEFLIYFQGNSAPDKSGLPSDRFSAERTGGSVSTLTIQRTQQEDSAVYLCASSPRPGRGDAQYFGPGTRLTVL.

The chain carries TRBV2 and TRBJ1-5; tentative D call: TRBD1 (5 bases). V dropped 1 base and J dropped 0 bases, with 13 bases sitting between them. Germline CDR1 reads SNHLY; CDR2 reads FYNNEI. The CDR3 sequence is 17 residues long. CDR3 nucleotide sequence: TGTGCCAGCAGTGAAGTCGCAGGGTATTATAGCAATCAGCCCCAGCATTTT. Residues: CASSEVAGYYSNQPQHF.

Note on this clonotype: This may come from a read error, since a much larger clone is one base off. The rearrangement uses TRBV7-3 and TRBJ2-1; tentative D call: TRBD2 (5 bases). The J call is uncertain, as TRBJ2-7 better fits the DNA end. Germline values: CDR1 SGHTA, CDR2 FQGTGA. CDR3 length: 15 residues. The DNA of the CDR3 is TGTGCCAGCAGCTCTCCGGGGAGCTCCTACAATGAGCAGTACTTC. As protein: CASSSPGSSYNEQYF.

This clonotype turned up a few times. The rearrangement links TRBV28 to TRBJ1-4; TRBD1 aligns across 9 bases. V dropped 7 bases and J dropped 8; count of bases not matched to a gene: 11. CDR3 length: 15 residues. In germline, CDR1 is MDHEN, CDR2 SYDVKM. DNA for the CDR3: TGTGCCAGCAAGATCTACAGGGGGCTTGGGGAAAAACTGTTTTTT. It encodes CASKIYRGLGEKLFF.